The clone carrying this T cell receptor beta chain was observed a handful of times. Its specificity is not known. The length of the CDR3 is 16 residues. Both 60 Vbeta primers and 13 Jbeta primers went into the PCR. This table comes from immunoSEQ multiplex PCR, and its TCRdb copy is limited to in-frame clones, with some not included. The sample contains 170,000 or so clones, roughly three quarters of which appear only once. Each donor was healthy, and each was a bone marrow donor. The sample belongs to a study of cytomegalovirus exposure and HLA in healthy donors. General observations from the study: Later analysis identified a missense DCLRE1C variant that was linked to TCR beta V- and J-gene trimming. Previously analyzed data showed that most TCR beta V segments were productive at a frequency of about 90% or about 30%.

The chain uses TRBV21-1 and TRBJ2-1; TRBD2, the table's D call, was not compared with the DNA. TRBV21-1 is marked as a pseudogene. This receptor was identified in a woman aged 45-60 years in good health and CMV-seropositive. What was sequenced was PBMCs. Here the CDR3 reads CASSKWKLGPNNEQFF. CDR3 in DNA: TGTGCCAGCAGCAAATGGAAACTAGGGCCTAACAATGAGCAGTTCTTC.